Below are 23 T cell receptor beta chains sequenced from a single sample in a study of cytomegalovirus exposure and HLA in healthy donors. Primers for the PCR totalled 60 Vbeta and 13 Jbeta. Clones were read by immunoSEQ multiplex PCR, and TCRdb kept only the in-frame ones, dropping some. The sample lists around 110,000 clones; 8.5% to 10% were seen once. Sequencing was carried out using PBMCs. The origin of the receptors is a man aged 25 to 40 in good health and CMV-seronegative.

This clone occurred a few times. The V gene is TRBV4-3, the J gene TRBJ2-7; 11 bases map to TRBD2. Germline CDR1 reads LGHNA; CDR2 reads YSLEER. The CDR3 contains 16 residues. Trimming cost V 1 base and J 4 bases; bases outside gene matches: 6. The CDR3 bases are TGCGCCAGCAGCCAAGGAATGCTAGCGGGGGGTTACGAGCAGTACTTC. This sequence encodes CASSQGMLAGGYEQYF.

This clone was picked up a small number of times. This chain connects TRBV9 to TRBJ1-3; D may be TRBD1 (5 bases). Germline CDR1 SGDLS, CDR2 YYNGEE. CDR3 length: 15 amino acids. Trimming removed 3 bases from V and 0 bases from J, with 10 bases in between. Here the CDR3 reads CASSATGVSGNTIYF. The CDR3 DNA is TGTGCCAGCAGCGCAACAGGTGTCTCTGGAAACACCATATATTTT. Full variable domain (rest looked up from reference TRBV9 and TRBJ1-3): DSGVTQTPKHLITATGQRVTLRCSPRSGDLSVYWYQQSLDQGLQFLIQYYNGEERAKGNILERFSAQQFPDLHSELNLSSLELGDSALYFCASSATGVSGNTIYFGEGSWLTVV.

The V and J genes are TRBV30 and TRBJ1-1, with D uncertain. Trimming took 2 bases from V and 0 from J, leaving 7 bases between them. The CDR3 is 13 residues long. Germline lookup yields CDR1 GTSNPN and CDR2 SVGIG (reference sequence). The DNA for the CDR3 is TGTGCCTGGAGTCTTACTATGAACACTGAAGCTTTCTTT. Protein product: CAWSLTMNTEAFF.

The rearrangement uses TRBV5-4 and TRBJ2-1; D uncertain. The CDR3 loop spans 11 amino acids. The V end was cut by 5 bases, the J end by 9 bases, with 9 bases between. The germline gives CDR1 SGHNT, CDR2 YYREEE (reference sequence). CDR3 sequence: CASSFGSEQFF. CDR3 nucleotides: TGTGCCAGCAGTTTCGGTAGTGAGCAGTTCTTC.

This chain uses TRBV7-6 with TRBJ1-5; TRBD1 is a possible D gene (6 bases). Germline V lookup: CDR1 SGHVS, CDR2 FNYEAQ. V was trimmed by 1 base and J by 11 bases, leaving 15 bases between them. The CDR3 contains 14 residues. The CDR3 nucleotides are TGTGCCAGCAGCTTAGGCCCAGGACAGCCGTCCCAGCATTTT. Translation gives CASSLGPGQPSQHF.

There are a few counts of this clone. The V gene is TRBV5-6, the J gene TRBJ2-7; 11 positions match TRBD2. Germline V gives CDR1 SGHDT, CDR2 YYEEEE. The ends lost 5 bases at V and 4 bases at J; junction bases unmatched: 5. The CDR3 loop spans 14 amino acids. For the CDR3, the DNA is TGTGCCAGCAGTTTTAGCGGGGGGGCTTACGAGCAGTACTTC. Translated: CASSFSGGAYEQYF. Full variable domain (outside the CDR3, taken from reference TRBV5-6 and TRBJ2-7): DAGVTQSPTHLIKTRGQQVTLRCSPKSGHDTVSWYQQALGQGPQFIFQYYEEEERQRGNFPDRFSGHQFPNYSSELNVNALLLGDSALYLCASSFSGGAYEQYFGPGTRLTVT.

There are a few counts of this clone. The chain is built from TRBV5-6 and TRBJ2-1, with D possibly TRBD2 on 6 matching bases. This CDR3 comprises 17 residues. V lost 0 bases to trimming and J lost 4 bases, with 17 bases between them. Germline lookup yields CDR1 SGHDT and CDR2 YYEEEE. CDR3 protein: CASSLGVAVPFYNEQFF. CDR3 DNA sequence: TGTGCCAGCAGCTTGGGGGTAGCGGTCCCCTTTTACAATGAGCAGTTCTTC. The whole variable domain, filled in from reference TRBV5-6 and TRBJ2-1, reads DAGVTQSPTHLIKTRGQQVTLRCSPKSGHDTVSWYQQALGQGPQFIFQYYEEEERQRGNFPDRFSGHQFPNYSSELNVNALLLGDSALYLCASSLGVAVPFYNEQFFGPGTRLTVL.

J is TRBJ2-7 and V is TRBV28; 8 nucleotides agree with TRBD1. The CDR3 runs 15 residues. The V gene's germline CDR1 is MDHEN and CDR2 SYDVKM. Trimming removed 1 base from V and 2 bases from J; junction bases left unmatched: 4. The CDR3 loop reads CASSLYGTGTYEQYF. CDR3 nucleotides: TGTGCCAGCAGTTTATACGGGACAGGTACCTACGAGCAGTACTTC.

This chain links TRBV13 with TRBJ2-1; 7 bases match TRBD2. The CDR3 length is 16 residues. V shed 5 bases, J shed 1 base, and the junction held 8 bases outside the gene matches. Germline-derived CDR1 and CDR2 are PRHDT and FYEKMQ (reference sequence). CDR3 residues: CASSGRERGSYNEQFF. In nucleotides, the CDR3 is TGTGCCAGCAGCGGGAGAGAGCGGGGTTCCTACAATGAGCAGTTCTTC.

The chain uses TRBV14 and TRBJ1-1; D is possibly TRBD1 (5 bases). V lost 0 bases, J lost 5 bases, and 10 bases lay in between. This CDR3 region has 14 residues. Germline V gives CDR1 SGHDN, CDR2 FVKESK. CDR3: CASSQEIRTTEAFF. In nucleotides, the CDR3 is TGTGCCAGCAGCCAAGAGATCCGGACAACTGAAGCTTTCTTT. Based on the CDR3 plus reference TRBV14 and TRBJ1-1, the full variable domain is EAGVTQFPSHSVIEKGQTVTLRCDPISGHDNLYWYRRVMGKEIKFLLHFVKESKQDESGMPNNRFLAERTGGTYSTLKVQPAELEDSGVYFCASSQEIRTTEAFFGQGTRLTVV.

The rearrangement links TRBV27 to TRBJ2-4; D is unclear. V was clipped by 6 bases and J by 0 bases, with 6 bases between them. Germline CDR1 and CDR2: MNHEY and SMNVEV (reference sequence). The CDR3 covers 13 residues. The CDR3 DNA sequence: TGTGCCAGCAGCCCTCTAGCCAAAAACATTCAGTACTTC. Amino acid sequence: CASSPLAKNIQYF.

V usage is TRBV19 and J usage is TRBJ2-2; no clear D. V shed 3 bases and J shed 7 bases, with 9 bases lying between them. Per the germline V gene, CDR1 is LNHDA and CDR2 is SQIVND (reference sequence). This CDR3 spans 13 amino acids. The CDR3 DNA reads TGTGCCAGTAGTATCGACCGGAGCGGGGAGCTGTTTTTT. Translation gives CASSIDRSGELFF.

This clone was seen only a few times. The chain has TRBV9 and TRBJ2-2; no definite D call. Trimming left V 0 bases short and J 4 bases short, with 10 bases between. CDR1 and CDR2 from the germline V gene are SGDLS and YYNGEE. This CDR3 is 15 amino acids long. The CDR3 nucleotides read TGTGCCAGCAGCGTAGAGACTGAGCTCACCGGGGAGCTGTTTTTT. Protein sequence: CASSVETELTGELFF.

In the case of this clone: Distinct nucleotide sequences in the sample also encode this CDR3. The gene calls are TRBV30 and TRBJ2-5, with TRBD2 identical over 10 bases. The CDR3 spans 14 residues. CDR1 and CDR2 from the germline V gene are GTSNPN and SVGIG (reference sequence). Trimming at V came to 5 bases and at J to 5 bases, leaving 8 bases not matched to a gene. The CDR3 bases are TGTGCCTGGGGGCTAGCGGGGGTGGGCGAGACCCAGTACTTC. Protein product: CAWGLAGVGETQYF.

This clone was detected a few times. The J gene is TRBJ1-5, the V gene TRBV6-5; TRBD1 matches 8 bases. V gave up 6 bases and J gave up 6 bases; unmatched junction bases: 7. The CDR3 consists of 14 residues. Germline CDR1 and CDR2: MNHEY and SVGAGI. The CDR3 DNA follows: TGTGCCAGCAGAACGGGGGGACAGGCTCAGCCCCAGCATTTT. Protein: CASRTGGQAQPQHF.

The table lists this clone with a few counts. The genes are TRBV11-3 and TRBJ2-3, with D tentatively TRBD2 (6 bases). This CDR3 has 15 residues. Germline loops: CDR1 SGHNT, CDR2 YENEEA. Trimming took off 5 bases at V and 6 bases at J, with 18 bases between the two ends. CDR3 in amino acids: CASSTSGGMRDTQYF. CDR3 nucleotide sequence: TGTGCCAGCAGCACTAGTGGGGGGATGAGGGATACGCAGTATTTT.

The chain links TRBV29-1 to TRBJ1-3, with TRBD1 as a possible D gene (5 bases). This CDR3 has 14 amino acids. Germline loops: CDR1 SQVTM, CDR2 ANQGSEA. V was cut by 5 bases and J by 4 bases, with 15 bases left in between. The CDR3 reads CSVNGAGSGNTIYF. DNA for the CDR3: TGCAGCGTTAATGGGGCAGGGTCAGGAAACACCATATATTTT.

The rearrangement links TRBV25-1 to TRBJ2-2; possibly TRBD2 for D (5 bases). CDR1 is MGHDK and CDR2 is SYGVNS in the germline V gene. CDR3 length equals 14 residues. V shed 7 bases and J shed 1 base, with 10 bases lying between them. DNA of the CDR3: TGTGCCAGCACAGGACGGGGGAACACCGGGGAGCTGTTTTTT. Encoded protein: CASTGRGNTGELFF.

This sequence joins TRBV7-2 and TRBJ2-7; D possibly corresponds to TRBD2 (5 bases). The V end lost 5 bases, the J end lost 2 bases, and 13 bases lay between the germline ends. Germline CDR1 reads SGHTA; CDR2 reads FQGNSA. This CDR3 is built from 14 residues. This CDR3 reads CASSPGLDTYEQYF. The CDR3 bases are TGTGCCAGCAGCCCAGGACTGGATACCTACGAGCAGTACTTC.

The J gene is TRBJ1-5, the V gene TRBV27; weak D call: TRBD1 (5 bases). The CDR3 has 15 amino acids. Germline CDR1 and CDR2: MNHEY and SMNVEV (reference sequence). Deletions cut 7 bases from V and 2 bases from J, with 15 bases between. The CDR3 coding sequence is TGTGCCAGCAAGGCGGGGGTTGAGGGCAATCAGCCCCAGCATTTT. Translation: CASKAGVEGNQPQHF.

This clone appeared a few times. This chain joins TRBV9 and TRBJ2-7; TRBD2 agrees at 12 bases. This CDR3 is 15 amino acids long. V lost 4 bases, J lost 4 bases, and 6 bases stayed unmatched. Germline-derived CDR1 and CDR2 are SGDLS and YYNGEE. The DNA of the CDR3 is TGTGCCAGCAGCAAACTAGCGGGAGGATCGTACGAGCAGTACTTC. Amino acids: CASSKLAGGSYEQYF.

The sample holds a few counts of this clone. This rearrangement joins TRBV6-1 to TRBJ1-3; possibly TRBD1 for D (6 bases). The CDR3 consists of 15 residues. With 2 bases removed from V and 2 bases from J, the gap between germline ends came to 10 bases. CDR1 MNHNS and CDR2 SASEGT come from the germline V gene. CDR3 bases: TGTGCCAGCAGTGAATGGGGGCTGGCTGGAAACACCATATATTTT. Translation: CASSEWGLAGNTIYF.

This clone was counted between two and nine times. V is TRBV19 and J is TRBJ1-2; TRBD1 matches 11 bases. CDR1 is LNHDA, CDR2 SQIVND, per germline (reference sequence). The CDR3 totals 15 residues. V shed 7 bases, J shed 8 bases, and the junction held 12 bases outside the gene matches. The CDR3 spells CASKGTGGSSEGYTF. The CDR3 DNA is TGTGCCAGTAAGGGGACAGGGGGATCTTCGGAGGGCTACACCTTC. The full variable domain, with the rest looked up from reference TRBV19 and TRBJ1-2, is DGGITQSPKYLFRKEGQNVTLSCEQNLNHDAMYWYRQDPGQGLRLIYYSQIVNDFQKGDIAEGYSVSREKKESFPLTVTSAQKNPTAFYLCASKGTGGSSEGYTFGSGTRLTVV.